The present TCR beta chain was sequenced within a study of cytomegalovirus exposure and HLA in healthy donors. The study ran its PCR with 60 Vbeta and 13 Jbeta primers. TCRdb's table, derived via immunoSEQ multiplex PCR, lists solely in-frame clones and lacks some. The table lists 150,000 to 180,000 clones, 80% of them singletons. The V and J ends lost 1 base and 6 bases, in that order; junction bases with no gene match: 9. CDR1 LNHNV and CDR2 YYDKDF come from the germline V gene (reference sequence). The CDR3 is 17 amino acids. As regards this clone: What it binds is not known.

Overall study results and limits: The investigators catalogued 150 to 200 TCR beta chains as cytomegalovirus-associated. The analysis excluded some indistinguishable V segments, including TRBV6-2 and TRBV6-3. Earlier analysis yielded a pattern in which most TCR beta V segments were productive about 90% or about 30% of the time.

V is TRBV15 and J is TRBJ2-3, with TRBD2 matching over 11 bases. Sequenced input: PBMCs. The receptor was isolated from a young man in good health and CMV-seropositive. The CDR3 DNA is TGTGCCACCAGCAGAGCTTTAGCGGGAGGGCCAACGGATACGCAGTATTTT. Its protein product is CATSRALAGGPTDTQYF.